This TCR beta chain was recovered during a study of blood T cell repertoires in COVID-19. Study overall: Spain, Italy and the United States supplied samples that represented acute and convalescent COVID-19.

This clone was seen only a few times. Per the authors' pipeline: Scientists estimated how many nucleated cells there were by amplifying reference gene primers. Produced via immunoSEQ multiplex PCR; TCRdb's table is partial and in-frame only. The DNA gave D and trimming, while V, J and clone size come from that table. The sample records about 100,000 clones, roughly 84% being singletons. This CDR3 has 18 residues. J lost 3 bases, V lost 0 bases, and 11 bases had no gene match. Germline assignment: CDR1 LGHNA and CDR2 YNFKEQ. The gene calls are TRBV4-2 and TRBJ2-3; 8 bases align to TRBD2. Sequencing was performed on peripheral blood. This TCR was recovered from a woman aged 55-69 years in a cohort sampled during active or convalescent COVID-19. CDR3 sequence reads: CASSQEGVAGSLTDTQYF. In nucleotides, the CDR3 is TGTGCCAGCAGCCAAGAGGGCGTAGCGGGGTCTCTAACAGATACGCAGTATTTT.